This TCR beta chain was obtained from a study of beta chain features in type 1 diabetes. Points from the study as a whole: Highly expressing activated T cells could be over-counted with a cDNA template. All four CD4+ subsets of Type 1 diabetes patients contained TCRB CDR3s that were moderately but significantly shorter.

Worth noting for this clone: The antigen remains undetermined.

The sequenced template was cDNA made from the entire isolated RNA. Here immunoSEQ multiplex PCR was the method, and the copy in TCRdb shows in-frame clones only, minus some. This table holds 20,000 to 30,000 clones, around 63% found once. The germline CDR1 and CDR2 sequences are SNHLY and FYNNEI. The J segment lost 5 bases and the V segment lost 6 bases, leaving 6 bases of the junction unmatched. The CDR3 covers 14 residues. The chain joins TRBV2 to TRBJ2-2, with 7 bases that match TRBD1. The TCR was taken from a man between 18 and 29 years old with type 1 diabetes. Sample: Tregs from blood. The CDR3 region has the DNA TGTGCCAGCAGCCGACAGGGACAAACCGGGGAGCTGTTTTTT. Protein sequence: CASSRQGQTGELFF.